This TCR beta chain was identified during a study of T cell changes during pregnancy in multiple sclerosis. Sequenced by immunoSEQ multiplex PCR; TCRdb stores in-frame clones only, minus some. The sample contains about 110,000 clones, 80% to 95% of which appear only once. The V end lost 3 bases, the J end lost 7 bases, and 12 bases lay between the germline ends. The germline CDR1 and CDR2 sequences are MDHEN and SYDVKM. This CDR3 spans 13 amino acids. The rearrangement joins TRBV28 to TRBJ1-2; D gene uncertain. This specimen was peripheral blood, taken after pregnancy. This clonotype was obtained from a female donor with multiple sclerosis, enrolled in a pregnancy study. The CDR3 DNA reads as TGTGCCAGCAGTTTCGATAATAGAGCTGGCTACACCTTC. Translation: CASSFDNRAGYTF.